This T cell receptor beta chain originates from a study of T cells in localized non-small cell lung cancer. Study-wide findings and caveats: A median of around 60 clones ranked among the top 100 in tumor appeared in adjacent lung. Uninvolved neighboring lung showed the greatest T cell clonality, exceeding tumor. Greater T cell density in blood accompanied longer overall survival.

On this clone itself: Its antigen is not identified.

The V segment lost 3 bases and the J segment 8 bases; nucleotides outside the gene matches: 8. Germline CDR1 WNHNN, CDR2 SYGVQD (reference sequence). The CDR3 extends over 17 amino acids. The method was immunoSEQ multiplex PCR; TCRdb's version includes in-frame clones alone and lacks a portion of them. The data contain 75,000 to 80,000 clones, 88% of them singletons. V and J are TRBV10-1 and TRBJ2-1; 15 positions agree with TRBD2. The clonotype was recovered from a woman between 35 and 70 years old with stage I squamous cell lung carcinoma. The input for sequencing was peripheral blood, taken before any cancer treatment. The CDR3 nucleotides are TGCGCCAGCAGTGATTCCCTTGGACTAGCGGGGGGGGATGAGCAGTTCTTC. It codes for CASSDSLGLAGGDEQFF.